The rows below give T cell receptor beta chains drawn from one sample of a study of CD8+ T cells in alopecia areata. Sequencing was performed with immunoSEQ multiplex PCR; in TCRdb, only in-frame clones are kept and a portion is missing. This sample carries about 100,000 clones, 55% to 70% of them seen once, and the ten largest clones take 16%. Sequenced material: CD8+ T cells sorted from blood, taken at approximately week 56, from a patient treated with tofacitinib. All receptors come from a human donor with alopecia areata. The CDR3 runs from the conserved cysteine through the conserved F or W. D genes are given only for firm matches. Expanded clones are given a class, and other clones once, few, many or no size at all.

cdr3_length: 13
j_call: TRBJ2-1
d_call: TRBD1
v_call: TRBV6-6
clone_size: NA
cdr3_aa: CASSKQGDNEQFF
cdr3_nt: TGTGCCAGCAGCAAGCAGGGGGACAATGAGCAGTTCTTC

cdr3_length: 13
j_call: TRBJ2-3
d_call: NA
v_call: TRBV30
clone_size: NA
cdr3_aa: CAFQGSAGDTQYF
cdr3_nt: TGTGCCTTCCAGGGCTCAGCGGGAGATACGCAGTATTTT

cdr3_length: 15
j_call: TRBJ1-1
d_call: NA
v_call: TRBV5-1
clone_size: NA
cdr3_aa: CASSWETPRSTEAFF
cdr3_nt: TGCGCCAGCAGCTGGGAGACTCCCCGGTCTACTGAAGCTTTCTTT

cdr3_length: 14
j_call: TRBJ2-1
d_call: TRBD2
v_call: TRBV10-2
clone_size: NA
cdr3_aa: CASSTSGDYNEQFF
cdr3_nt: TGCGCCAGCAGCACTAGCGGGGATTACAATGAGCAGTTCTTC

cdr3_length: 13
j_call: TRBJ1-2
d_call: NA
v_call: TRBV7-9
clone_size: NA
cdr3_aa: CASSSPGRDGYTF
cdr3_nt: TGTGCCAGCAGCTCCCCGGGGCGTGATGGCTACACCTTC

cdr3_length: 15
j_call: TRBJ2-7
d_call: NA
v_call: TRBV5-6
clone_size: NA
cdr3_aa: CASSAGTVASYEQYF
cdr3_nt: TGTGCCAGCAGCGCCGGGACGGTAGCCTCCTACGAGCAGTACTTC

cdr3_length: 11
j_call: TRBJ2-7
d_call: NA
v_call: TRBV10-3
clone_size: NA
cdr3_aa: CAISLNYEQYF
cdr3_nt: TGTGCCATCAGTCTTAACTACGAGCAGTACTTC

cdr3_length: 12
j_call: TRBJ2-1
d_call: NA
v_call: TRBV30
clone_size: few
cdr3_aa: CAWSSGIVEQFF
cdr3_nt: TGTGCCTGGAGTTCCGGGATAGTTGAGCAGTTCTTC

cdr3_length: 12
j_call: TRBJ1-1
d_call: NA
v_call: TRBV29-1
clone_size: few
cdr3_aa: CSVGSPNTEAFF
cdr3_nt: TGCAGCGTTGGTTCGCCGAACACTGAAGCTTTCTTT

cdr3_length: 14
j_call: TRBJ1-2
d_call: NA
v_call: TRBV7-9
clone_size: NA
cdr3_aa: CASSPTTNYYGYTF
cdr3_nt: TGTGCCAGCAGCCCAACGACAAACTACTATGGCTACACCTTC

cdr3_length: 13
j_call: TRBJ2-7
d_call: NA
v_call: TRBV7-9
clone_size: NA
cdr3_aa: CASSLFEDHEQYF
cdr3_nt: TGTGCCAGCAGCTTATTCGAGGATCACGAGCAGTACTTC

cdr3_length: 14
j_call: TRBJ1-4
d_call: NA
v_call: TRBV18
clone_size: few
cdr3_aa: CASSPHRPNEKLFF
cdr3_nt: TGTGCCAGCTCACCTCACAGGCCTAATGAAAAACTGTTTTTT

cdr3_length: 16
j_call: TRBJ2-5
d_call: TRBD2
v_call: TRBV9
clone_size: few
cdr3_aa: CASSVGRAGVQETQYF
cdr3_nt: TGTGCCAGCAGCGTAGGACGAGCGGGGGTTCAAGAGACCCAGTACTTC

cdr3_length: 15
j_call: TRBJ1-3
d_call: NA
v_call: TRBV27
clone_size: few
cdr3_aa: CASSLAKGGGNTIYF
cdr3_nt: TGTGCCAGCAGTTTAGCAAAAGGAGGTGGAAACACCATATATTTT

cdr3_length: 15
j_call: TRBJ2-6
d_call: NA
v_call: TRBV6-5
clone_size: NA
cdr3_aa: CASSYKGTGANVLTF
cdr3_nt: TGTGCCAGCAGTTACAAGGGTACTGGGGCCAACGTCCTGACTTTC

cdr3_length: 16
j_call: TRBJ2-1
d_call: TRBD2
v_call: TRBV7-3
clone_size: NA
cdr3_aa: CASSSQLTSGRDEQFF
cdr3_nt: TGTGCCAGCAGCTCCCAATTAACTTCAGGGAGGGATGAGCAGTTCTTC

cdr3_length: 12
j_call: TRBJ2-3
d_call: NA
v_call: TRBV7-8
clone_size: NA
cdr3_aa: CASSPGGDTQYF
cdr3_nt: TGTGCCAGCAGCCCAGGGGGGGATACGCAGTATTTT

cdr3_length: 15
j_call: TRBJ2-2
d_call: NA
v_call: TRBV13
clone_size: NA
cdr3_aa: CASTIGGRSTGELFF
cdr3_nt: TGTGCCAGCACGATCGGGGGCAGATCCACCGGGGAGCTGTTTTTT

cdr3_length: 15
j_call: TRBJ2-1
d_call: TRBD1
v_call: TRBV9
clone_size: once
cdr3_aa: CASSAGDRDYNEQFF
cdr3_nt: TGTGCCAGCAGCGCAGGGGACAGGGATTACAATGAGCAGTTCTTC

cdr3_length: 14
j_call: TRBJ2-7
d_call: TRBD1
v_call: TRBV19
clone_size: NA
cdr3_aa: CASSMGDRTYEQYF
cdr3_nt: TGTGCCAGTAGTATGGGGGACAGGACCTACGAGCAGTACTTC

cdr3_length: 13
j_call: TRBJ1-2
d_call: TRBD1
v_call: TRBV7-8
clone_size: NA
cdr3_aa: CASSHGDSYGYTF
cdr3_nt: TGTGCCAGCAGCCACGGGGACAGCTATGGCTACACCTTC

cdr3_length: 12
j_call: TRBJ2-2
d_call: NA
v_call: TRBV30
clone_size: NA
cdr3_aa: CAWSEAGGELFF
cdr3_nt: TGTGCCTGGAGCGAAGCGGGCGGGGAGCTGTTTTTT

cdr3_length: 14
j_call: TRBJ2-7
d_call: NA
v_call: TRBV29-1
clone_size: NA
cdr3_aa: CSVGIRGFTYEQYF
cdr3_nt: TGCAGCGTTGGCATCCGGGGGTTTACCTACGAGCAGTACTTC

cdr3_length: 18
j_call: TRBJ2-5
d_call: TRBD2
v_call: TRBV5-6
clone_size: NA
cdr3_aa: CASSLEWASGENQETQYF
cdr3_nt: TGTGCCAGCAGCTTGGAATGGGCTAGCGGGGAAAACCAAGAGACCCAGTACTTC

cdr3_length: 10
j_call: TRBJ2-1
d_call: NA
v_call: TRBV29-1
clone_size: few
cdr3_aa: CSVTQYEQFF
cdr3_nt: TGCAGCGTGACCCAATATGAGCAGTTCTTC